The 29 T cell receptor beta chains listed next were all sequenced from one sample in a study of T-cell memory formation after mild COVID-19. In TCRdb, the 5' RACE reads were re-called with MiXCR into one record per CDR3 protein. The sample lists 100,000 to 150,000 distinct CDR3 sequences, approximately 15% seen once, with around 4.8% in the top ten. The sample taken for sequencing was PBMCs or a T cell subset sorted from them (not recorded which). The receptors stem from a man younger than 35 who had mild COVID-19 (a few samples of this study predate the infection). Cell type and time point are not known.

CDR3 sequence reads: CASTPTRVELTGELFF. CDR3 coding DNA: TGTGCCAGCACCCCCACCAGGGTAGAGCTCACCGGGGAGCTGTTTTTT. The chain has TRBV7-2 and TRBJ2-2; TRBD1 is a possible D gene (5 bases). The V end lost 7 bases, the J end lost 4 bases, and 19 bases lay between the germline ends. The V gene's germline CDR1 is SGHTA and CDR2 FQGNSA. The CDR3 contains 16 residues.

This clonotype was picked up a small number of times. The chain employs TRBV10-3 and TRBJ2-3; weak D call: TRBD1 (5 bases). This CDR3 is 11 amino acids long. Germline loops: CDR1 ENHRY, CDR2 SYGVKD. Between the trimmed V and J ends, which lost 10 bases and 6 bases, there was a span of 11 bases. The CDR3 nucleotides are TGTGCCACCATTAGGGGTGATACGCAGTATTTT. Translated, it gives CATIRGDTQYF.

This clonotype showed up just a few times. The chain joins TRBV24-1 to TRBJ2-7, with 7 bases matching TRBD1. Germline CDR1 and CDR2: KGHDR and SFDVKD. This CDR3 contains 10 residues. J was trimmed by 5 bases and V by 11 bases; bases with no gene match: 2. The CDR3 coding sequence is TGTGCCAACGACAGGGACGAGCAGTACTTC. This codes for CANDRDEQYF.

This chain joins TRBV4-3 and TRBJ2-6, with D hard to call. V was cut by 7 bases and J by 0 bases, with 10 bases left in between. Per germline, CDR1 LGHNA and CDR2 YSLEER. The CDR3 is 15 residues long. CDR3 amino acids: CASTAYRSGANVLTF. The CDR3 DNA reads TGCGCCAGCACGGCTTATCGCTCTGGGGCCAACGTCCTGACTTTC.

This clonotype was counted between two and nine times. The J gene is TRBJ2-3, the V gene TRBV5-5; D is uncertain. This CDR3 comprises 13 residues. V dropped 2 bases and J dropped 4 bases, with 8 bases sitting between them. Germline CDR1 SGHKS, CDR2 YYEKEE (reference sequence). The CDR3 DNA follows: TGTGCCAGCAGCTTTCTTTTCCCAGATACGCAGTATTTT. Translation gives CASSFLFPDTQYF.

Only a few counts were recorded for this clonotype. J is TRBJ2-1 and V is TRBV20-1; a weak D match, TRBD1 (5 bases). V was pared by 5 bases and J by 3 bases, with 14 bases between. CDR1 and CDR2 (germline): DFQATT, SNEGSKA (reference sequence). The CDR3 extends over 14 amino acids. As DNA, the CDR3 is TGCAGTGCTTTCTGGTCGACAGTCTACAATGAGCAGTTCTTC. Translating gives CSAFWSTVYNEQFF.

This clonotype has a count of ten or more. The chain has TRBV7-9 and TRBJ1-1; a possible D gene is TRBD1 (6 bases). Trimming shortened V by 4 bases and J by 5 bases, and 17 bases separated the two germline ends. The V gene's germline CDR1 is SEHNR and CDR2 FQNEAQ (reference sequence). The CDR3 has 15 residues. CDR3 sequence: CASSSPTGARTEAFF. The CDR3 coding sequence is TGTGCCAGCAGCTCACCCACGGGGGCTAGGACTGAAGCTTTCTTT.

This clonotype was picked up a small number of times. The CDR3 sequence is CASSLTLSGLTDRPPLHF. CDR3 nucleotides: TGTGCCAGCAGCTTGACTCTAAGTGGACTGACAGACAGACCTCCCCTCCACTTT. This rearrangement joins TRBV7-8 to TRBJ1-6; weak D call: TRBD1 (5 bases). This CDR3 is 18 amino acids long. Trimming removed 3 bases from V and 13 bases from J, with 28 bases in between. In germline, CDR1 is SGHVS, CDR2 FQNEAQ.

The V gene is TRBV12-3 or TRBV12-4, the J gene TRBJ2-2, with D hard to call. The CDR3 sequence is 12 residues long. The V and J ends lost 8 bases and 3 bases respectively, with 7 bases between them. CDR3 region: CASLEDTGELFF. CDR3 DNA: TGTGCCAGCCTCGAGGACACCGGGGAGCTGTTTTTT.

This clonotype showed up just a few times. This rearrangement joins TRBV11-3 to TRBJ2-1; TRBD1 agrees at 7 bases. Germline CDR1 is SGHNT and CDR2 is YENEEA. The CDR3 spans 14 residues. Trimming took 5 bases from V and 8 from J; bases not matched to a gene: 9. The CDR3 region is CASSLNRGDDEQFF. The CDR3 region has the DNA TGTGCCAGCAGCCTTAACAGGGGAGACGATGAGCAGTTCTTC. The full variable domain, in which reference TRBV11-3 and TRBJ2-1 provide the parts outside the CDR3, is EAGVVQSPRYKIIEKKQPVAFWCNPISGHNTLYWYLQNLGQGPELLIRYENEEAVDDSQLPKDRFSAERLKGVDSTLKIQPAELGDSAVYLCASSLNRGDDEQFFGPGTRLTVL.

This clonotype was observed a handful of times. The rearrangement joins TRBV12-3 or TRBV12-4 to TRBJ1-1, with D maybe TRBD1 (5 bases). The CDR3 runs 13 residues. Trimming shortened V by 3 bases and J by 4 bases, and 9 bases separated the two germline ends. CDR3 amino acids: CASSFWGATEAFF. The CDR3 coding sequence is TGTGCCAGCAGTTTCTGGGGCGCCACTGAAGCTTTCTTT.

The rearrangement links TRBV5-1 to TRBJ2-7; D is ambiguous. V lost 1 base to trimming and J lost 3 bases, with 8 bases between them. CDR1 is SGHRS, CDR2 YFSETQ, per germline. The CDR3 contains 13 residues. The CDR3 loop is CASSLTDLYEQYF. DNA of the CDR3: TGCGCCAGCAGCTTGACGGATCTCTACGAGCAGTACTTC. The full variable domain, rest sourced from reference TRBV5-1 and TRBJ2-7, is KAGVTQTPRYLIKTRGQQVTLSCSPISGHRSVSWYQQTPGQGLQFLFEYFSETQRNKGNFPGRFSGRQFSNSRSEMNVSTLELGDSALYLCASSLTDLYEQYFGPGTRLTVT.

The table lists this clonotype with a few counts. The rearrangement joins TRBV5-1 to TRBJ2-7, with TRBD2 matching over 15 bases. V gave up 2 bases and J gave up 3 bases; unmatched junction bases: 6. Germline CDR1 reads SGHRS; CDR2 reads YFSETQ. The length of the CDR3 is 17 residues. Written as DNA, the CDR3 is TGCGCCAGCAGCTTCGGGACTAGCGGGGGGCCCATCTACGAGCAGTACTTC. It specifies CASSFGTSGGPIYEQYF.

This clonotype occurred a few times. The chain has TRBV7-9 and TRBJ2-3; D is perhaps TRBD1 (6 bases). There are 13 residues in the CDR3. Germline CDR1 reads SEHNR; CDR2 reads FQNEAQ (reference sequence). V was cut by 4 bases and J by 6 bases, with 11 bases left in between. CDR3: CASSWGPMDTQYF. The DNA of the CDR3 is TGTGCCAGCAGCTGGGGGCCTATGGATACGCAGTATTTT.

CDR3: CASSLDPRATDTQYF. DNA for the CDR3: TGCGCCAGCAGCTTGGACCCACGGGCCACAGATACGCAGTATTTT. This chain connects TRBV5-1 to TRBJ2-3, with no clear D. Trimming took 0 bases from V and 2 from J, leaving 10 bases between them. Germline CDR1 reads SGHRS; CDR2 reads YFSETQ. The CDR3 is made up of 15 amino acids. Filled out from reference TRBV5-1 and TRBJ2-3, the complete variable domain reads KAGVTQTPRYLIKTRGQQVTLSCSPISGHRSVSWYQQTPGQGLQFLFEYFSETQRNKGNFPGRFSGRQFSNSRSEMNVSTLELGDSALYLCASSLDPRATDTQYFGPGTRLTVL.

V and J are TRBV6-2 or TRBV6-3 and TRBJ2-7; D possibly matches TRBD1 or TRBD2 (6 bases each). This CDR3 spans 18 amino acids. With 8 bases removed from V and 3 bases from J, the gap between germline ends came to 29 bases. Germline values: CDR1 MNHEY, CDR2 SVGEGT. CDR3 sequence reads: CASFSGRQPRRGVYEQYV. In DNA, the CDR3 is TGTGCCAGCTTCTCGGGGCGGCAACCTCGTAGGGGGGTCTACGAGCAGTACGTC.

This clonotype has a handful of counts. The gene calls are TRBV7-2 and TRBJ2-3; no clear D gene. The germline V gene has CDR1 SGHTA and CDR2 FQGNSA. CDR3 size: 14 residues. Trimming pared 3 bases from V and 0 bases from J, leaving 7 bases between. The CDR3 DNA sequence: TGTGCCAGCAGCTTTTTTAGGAGCACAGATACGCAGTATTTT. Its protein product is CASSFFRSTDTQYF.

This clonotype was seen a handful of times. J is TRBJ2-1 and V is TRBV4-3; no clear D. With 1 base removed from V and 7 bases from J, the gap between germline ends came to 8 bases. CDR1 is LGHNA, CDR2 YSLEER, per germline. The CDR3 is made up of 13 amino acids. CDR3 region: CASSQVARNEQFF. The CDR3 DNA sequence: TGCGCCAGCAGCCAAGTGGCGAGGAATGAGCAGTTCTTC.

This CDR3 is CASSFAGGNEKLFF. CDR3 DNA sequence: TGTGCCAGCAGCTTCGCAGGTGGTAATGAAAAACTGTTTTTT. The chain joins TRBV7-2 to TRBJ1-4; D gene unclear. The CDR3 runs to 14 residues. With 3 bases removed from V and 4 bases from J, the gap between germline ends came to 9 bases. The germline CDR1 and CDR2 sequences are SGHTA and FQGNSA.

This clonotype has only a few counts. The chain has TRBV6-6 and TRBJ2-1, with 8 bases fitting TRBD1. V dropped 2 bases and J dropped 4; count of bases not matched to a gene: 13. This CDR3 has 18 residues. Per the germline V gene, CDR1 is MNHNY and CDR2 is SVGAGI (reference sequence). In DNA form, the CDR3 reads TGTGCCAGCAGTTACGTCGTACCCAGGGGGACAGGTTACAATGAGCAGTTCTTC. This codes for CASSYVVPRGTGYNEQFF.

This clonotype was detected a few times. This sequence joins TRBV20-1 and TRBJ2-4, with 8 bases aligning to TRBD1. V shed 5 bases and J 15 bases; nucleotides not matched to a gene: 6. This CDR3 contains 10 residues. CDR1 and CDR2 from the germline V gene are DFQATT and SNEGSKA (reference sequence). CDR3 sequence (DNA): TGCAGTGCTGAGGGACAGGCTTTGTACTTC. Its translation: CSAEGQALYF.

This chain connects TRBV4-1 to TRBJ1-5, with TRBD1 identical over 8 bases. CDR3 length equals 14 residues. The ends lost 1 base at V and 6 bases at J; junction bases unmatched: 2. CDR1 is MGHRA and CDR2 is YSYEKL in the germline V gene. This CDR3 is CASSQARGLQPQHF. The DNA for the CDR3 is TGCGCCAGCAGCCAAGCCAGGGGGCTTCAGCCCCAGCATTTT.

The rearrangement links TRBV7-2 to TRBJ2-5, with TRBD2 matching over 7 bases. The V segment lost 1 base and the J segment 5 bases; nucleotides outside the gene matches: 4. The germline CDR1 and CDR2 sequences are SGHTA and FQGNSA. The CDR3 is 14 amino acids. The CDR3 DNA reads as TGTGCCAGCAGCTTAGGGGGGGGTACGGAGACCCAGTACTTC. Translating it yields CASSLGGGTETQYF.

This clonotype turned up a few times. The CDR3 DNA follows: TGTGCCAGCAGCCCCGGAAGTGGCAACTATAATTCACCCCTCCACTTT. Protein sequence: CASSPGSGNYNSPLHF. The chain is built from TRBV7-2 and TRBJ1-6; no clear D gene. V lost 5 bases, J lost 3 bases, and 14 bases lay in between. This CDR3 comprises 16 residues. The V gene's germline CDR1 is SGHTA and CDR2 FQGNSA.

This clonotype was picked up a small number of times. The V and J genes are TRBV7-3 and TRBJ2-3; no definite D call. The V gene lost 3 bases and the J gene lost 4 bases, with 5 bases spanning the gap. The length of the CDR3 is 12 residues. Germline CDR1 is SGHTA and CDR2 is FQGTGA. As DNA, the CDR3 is TGTGCCAGCAGCTTCGGTTCAGATACGCAGTATTTT. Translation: CASSFGSDTQYF.

The CDR3 region has the DNA TGCGCCAGTCACAGCGGGTTCCGCACAGATACGCAGTATTTT. It encodes CASHSGFRTDTQYF. This chain links TRBV5-1 with TRBJ2-3; a possible D gene is TRBD2 (6 bases). CDR1 and CDR2 from the germline V gene are SGHRS and YFSETQ. Between the trimmed V and J ends, which lost 8 bases and 1 base, there was a span of 14 bases. This CDR3 contains 14 residues.

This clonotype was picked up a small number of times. DNA for the CDR3: TGTGCCAGCAGCGACGACGGCATAAACGTCTTGTATGGCTACACCTTC. This sequence encodes CASSDDGINVLYGYTF. This chain links TRBV4-2 with TRBJ1-2; no clear D. Per germline, CDR1 LGHNA and CDR2 YNFKEQ. V was pared by 5 bases and J by 5 bases, with 21 bases between. The CDR3 length is 16 residues.

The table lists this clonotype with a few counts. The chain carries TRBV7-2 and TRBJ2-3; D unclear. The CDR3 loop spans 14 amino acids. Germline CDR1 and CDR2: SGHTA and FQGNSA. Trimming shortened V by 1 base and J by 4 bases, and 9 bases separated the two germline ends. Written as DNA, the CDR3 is TGTGCCAGCAGCTTAGTAGGCAGATCAGATACGCAGTATTTT. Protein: CASSLVGRSDTQYF.

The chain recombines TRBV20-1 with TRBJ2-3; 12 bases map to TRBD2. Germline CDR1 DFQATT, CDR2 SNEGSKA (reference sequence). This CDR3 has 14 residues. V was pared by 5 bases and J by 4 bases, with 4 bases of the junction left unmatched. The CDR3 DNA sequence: TGCAGTGCTCCTAGCGGGGGGGCCTCAGATACGCAGTATTTT. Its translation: CSAPSGGASDTQYF.